Listed below are T cell receptor beta chains from one sample, sequenced in a study of cytomegalovirus exposure and HLA in healthy donors. Sequencing was performed with immunoSEQ multiplex PCR; in TCRdb, only in-frame clones are kept and a portion is missing. Across some 110,000 clones, the top ten clones capture under 7% of the sample. The sample comprised PBMCs. The receptors here all came from a middle-aged man in good health and CMV-seropositive. CDR3s leave out the opening cysteine and the closing phenylalanine or tryptophan. The D gene is left open where the match is weak.

d_call	v_call	j_call	cdr3_aa
NA	TRBV20-1	TRBJ2-3	SPGDTDTQY
NA	TRBV10-1	TRBJ2-3	ASSDGAVGTDTQY
TRBD2	TRBV7-2	TRBJ2-3	ASSLAGGYTDTQY
TRBD2	TRBV10-1	TRBJ2-7	ASSRGGTYEQY
NA	TRBV28	TRBJ1-1	ASSTGHVNTEAF
NA	TRBV6-1	TRBJ1-5	ASIEYSNQPQH
TRBD1	TRBV19	TRBJ1-1	ASSGRAGQGTEAF
NA	TRBV27	TRBJ2-7	ASSLYRDPYEQY
NA	TRBV5-6	TRBJ1-2	ASSLVQGFNYGYT
NA	TRBV7-2	TRBJ2-1	ASSLSTGTRFLEQF
NA	TRBV28	TRBJ2-5	ASSPHGETQY
NA	TRBV28	TRBJ1-4	ASSPNEKLF
TRBD1	TRBV5-1	TRBJ1-2	ASSTQGGSYGYT
NA	TRBV6-1	TRBJ2-5	ASSLQPTGETQY
TRBD2	TRBV7-6	TRBJ2-4	ASSLLPSGKAGAKNIQY
NA	TRBV14	TRBJ2-7	ASSLFVGHEQY
NA	TRBV9	TRBJ2-1	ASSVTALSSYNEQF
NA	TRBV9	TRBJ1-6	ASSSRGQGNSPLH
TRBD2	TRBV15	TRBJ2-3	ATSTPLAGKTDTQY
TRBD1	TRBV7-6	TRBJ1-1	ASSRGQGSEAF
NA	TRBV14	TRBJ1-1	ASSQGTRGTEAF
NA	TRBV15	TRBJ1-3	ATSSEDRPGNTIY
TRBD1	TRBV12-5	TRBJ1-1	ASGLSDRGREAF
NA	TRBV7-9	TRBJ2-3	ASSFLGSTQY
NA	TRBV4-1	TRBJ2-7	ASSQETASGGEQY
NA	TRBV27	TRBJ1-5	ASSQERGKQH
NA	TRBV29-1	TRBJ1-1	SQRGLGRTEAF
NA	TRBV4-3	TRBJ1-2	ASSQDWRGYGYT
NA	TRBV6-1	TRBJ2-7	ASRESQNFFYEQY
TRBD2	TRBV19	TRBJ2-6	ASQRGGRASGANVLT
TRBD1	TRBV6-4	NA	ASSIDRGYEQY